Here is one T cell receptor beta chain with its context. This record belongs to a study of blood T cell repertoires in COVID-19. As originally analysed: Counts of nucleated cells, estimated from reference gene primer amplification, were obtained. Here immunoSEQ multiplex PCR was the method, and the copy in TCRdb shows in-frame clones only, minus some. Clone size and V and J calls were adopted from that table, with D and trimming inferred from the DNA. The table records about 210,000 clones, more than 70% of them present only once. The CDR3 runs 17 residues. V was pared by 5 bases and J by 4 bases, with 8 bases of the junction left unmatched. CDR1 is SEHNR, CDR2 FQNEAQ, per germline (reference sequence). This study enrolled people aged about 18 to 95 from roughly 24 US geographic areas. Participant-reported clinical history was the basis for cohort assignment.

The TCR was taken from a young man with acute COVID-19. The sample was PBMCs or T cells enriched from blood (not recorded which). J is TRBJ2-2 and V is TRBV7-9; 12 bases are a match to TRBD1. CDR3 bases: TGTGCCAGCAGCGCGTACCGGGACAGGGGGCTCACCGGGGAGCTGTTTTTT. Its translation: CASSAYRDRGLTGELFF.